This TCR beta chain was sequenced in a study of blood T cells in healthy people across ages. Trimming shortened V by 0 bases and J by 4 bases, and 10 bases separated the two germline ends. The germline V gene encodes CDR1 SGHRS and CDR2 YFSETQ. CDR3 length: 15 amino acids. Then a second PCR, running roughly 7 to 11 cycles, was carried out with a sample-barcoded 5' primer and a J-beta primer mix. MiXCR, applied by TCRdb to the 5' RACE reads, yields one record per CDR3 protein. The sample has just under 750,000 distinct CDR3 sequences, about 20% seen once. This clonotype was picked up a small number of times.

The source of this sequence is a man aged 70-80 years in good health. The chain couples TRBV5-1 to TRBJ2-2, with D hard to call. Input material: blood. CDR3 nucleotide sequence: TGCGCCAGCAGCTTGGTCCATCTATCCACCGGGGAGCTGTTTTTT. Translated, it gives CASSLVHLSTGELFF.